This TCR beta chain appears in the sequencing data of a study of response to subunit inactivated influenza vaccine. General observations from the study: The study's authors posited that every seasonal influenza vaccination enlists few new T cells.

CDR3 length: 14 amino acids. Trimming removed 8 bases at V and 3 bases at J, with 17 bases between. Germline CDR1 MDHEN, CDR2 SYDVKM. TCRdb reanalysed the RT-PCR reads using MiXCR and keeps one entry per CDR3 protein. Of about 500,000 distinct CDR3 sequences listed, approximately 15% were seen once; the top ten hold less than 4%. In regard to this clonotype: The target antigen is unknown.

The input for sequencing was CD4+ T cells sorted from PBMCs, taken less than 30 months after vaccination. V gene TRBV28 combines with J gene TRBJ2-7; D might be TRBD1 or TRBD2, each matching 5 bases. The source of this sequence is a man aged 45-69 years who received an inactivated influenza vaccine. The CDR3 DNA is TGTGCCAGCCTGCAATGGGACGGAGACTACGAGCAGTACTTC. As protein: CASLQWDGDYEQYF. Using reference TRBV28 and TRBJ2-7 for the parts outside the CDR3, the full variable domain is DVKVTQSSRYLVKRTGEKVFLECVQDMDHENMFWYRQDPGLGLRLIYFSYDVKMKEKGDIPEGYSVSREKKERFSLILESASTNQTSMYLCASLQWDGDYEQYFGPGTRLTVT.